These 20 T cell receptor beta chains originate from one sample sequenced in a study of T cells in Graves' hyperthyroidism and ophthalmopathy. TCR beta CDR3 region amplification was performed from RNA transcripts. The TCR CDR3 was amplified in a first-round RT-PCR using the HTBI primer set. MiXCR, run by TCRdb on the multiplex PCR reads, gives a single entry per CDR3 protein. Here the sample spans around 340,000 distinct CDR3 sequences, 18% being singletons. Sequenced: blood. Source of these receptors: a woman aged 45 to 65 with Graves' hyperthyroidism.

The chain carries TRBV6-1 and TRBJ2-7; D is perhaps TRBD1 (5 bases). Looked up from germline, CDR1 is MNHNS and CDR2 is SASEGT. The CDR3 contains 16 residues. Trimming left V 8 bases short and J 2 bases short, with 22 bases between. The chain's CDR3 is CASSMSRPRQTYEQYF. CDR3 bases: TGTGCCAGCTCTATGTCTCGCCCTAGACAGACCTACGAGCAGTACTTC.

The chain carries TRBV12-3 or TRBV12-4 and TRBJ1-1; D is uncertain. The CDR3 contains 14 residues. V shed 6 bases and J shed 1 base, with 12 bases lying between them. DNA of the CDR3: TGTGCCAGCAGCGACACCAGTGGGAACACTGAAGCTTTCTTT. Its protein product is CASSDTSGNTEAFF.

This clonotype occurred many times. CDR3: CASSSTEAGLNYGYTF. The CDR3, as DNA: TGCGCCAGCAGCTCTACTGAGGCGGGGTTAAACTATGGCTACACCTTC. The chain employs TRBV5-1 and TRBJ1-2, with D unresolved. The V gene's germline CDR1 is SGHRS and CDR2 YFSETQ. The CDR3 totals 16 residues. With 3 bases removed from V and 2 bases from J, the gap between germline ends came to 17 bases.

This chain links TRBV5-5 with TRBJ1-2, with D unresolved. This CDR3 is 13 amino acids long. CDR1 and CDR2 from the germline V gene are SGHKS and YYEKEE (reference sequence). Deletions cut 0 bases from V and 6 bases from J, with 9 bases between. CDR3 sequence: CASSLGGFDGYTF. The CDR3 DNA follows: TGTGCCAGCAGCTTGGGGGGTTTTGATGGCTACACCTTC.

The sample holds many counts of this clonotype. The CDR3 DNA reads TGTGCCAGCAGTCTCAAGACTAGCGGGAGCCAGACCCAGTACTTC. Its translation: CASSLKTSGSQTQYF. The chain is built from TRBV12-3 or TRBV12-4 and TRBJ2-5, with TRBD2 identical over 12 bases. The CDR3 consists of 15 residues. The V and J ends lost 5 bases and 6 bases, in that order; junction bases with no gene match: 7.

V usage is TRBV6-2 or TRBV6-3 and J usage is TRBJ2-7; possible D gene TRBD1, 6 bases. Germline-derived CDR1 and CDR2 are MNHEY and SVGEGT. Trimming took 0 bases from V and 4 from J, leaving 10 bases between them. The CDR3 has 14 residues. The CDR3 coding sequence is TGTGCCAGCAGTTACTCCGCAGGGGTTTACGAGCAGTACTTC. It translates to CASSYSAGVYEQYF.

In its sample, this clonotype was seen many times. The chain links TRBV20-1 to TRBJ2-2, with D maybe TRBD1 (6 bases). There are 13 residues in the CDR3. CDR1 DFQATT and CDR2 SNEGSKA come from the germline V gene (reference sequence). V was clipped by 3 bases and J by 6 bases, with 11 bases between them. The CDR3 sequence: CSASDRFAGELFF. The CDR3 DNA follows: TGCAGTGCTAGTGACAGGTTTGCCGGGGAGCTGTTTTTT.

Only a few counts were recorded for this clonotype. The rearrangement uses TRBV5-1 and TRBJ1-1; a weak D match, TRBD1 (5 bases). The CDR3 runs to 16 residues. Germline V CDR1 and CDR2: SGHRS, YFSETQ. V shed 0 bases and J shed 2 bases, with 14 bases lying between them. CDR3 amino acids: CASSLADGGFNTEAFF. The CDR3 DNA is TGCGCCAGCAGCTTGGCCGATGGGGGTTTTAACACTGAAGCTTTCTTT.

The gene calls are TRBV24-1 and TRBJ2-1, with TRBD1 matching 7 bases. V lost 4 bases, J lost 9 bases, and 5 bases stayed unmatched. The CDR3 length is 13 residues. Germline V gene sequence: CDR1 KGHDR, CDR2 SFDVKD. CDR3 sequence reads: CATSDQQGIEQFF. DNA for the CDR3: TGTGCCACCAGTGACCAACAGGGGATTGAGCAGTTCTTC.

The CDR3 spells CASSLDLGRGRTGYTF. The CDR3 DNA reads as TGTGCCAGCAGCTTGGACCTTGGGAGGGGGCGAACCGGCTACACCTTC. The V gene is TRBV5-6, the J gene TRBJ1-2; 7 bases agree with TRBD1. This CDR3 is built from 16 residues. V lost 0 bases to trimming and J lost 8 bases; unmatched junction nucleotides: 13. Germline V lookup: CDR1 SGHDT, CDR2 YYEEEE.

Here the CDR3 reads CASRNQDSYNEQFF. CDR3 sequence (DNA): TGTGCCAGCAGGAATCAGGATTCCTACAATGAGCAGTTCTTC. The chain employs TRBV6-1 and TRBJ2-1; D is unresolved. Germline CDR1 and CDR2: MNHNS and SASEGT. The CDR3 length is 14 residues. Trimming pared 6 bases from V and 1 base from J, leaving 10 bases between.

This clonotype was recorded at least ten times. The gene calls are TRBV11-1 and TRBJ2-1, with D perhaps matching TRBD1 (6 bases). The CDR3 covers 16 residues. The germline gives CDR1 SGHAT, CDR2 FQDESV (reference sequence). The V gene lost 2 bases and the J gene lost 5 bases, with 16 bases spanning the gap. In DNA, the CDR3 is TGTGCCAGCAGCTTAAGGACAGCTTCCTGGGACAATGAGCAGTTCTTC. As protein: CASSLRTASWDNEQFF.

In its sample, this clonotype was seen a few times. A much more abundant neighbour one base away suggests this may be a read error. The CDR3 loop reads CASSWGGTEAFF. CDR3 coding DNA: TGTGCCAGCAGTTGGGGGGGCACTGAAGCTTTCTTT. The chain combines TRBV28 with TRBJ1-1, with D maybe TRBD1 (5 bases). The CDR3 has 12 residues. Trimming took off 4 bases at V and 4 bases at J, with 7 bases between the two ends. CDR1 and CDR2 (germline): MDHEN, SYDVKM.

This clonotype was counted ten times or more. V is TRBV6-1 and J is TRBJ2-1; possible D gene TRBD2, 5 bases. Germline lookup yields CDR1 MNHNS and CDR2 SASEGT. The CDR3 consists of 19 residues. V was clipped by 1 base and J by 5 bases, with 24 bases between them. CDR3 coding DNA: TGTGCCAGCAGTGAAGTAGGCCCCCTCGAGGGCGGAAGTAACAATGAGCAGTTCTTC. Protein sequence: CASSEVGPLEGGSNNEQFF.

The chain recombines TRBV28 with TRBJ1-4; maybe TRBD1 (5 bases). Trimming removed 4 bases from V and 5 bases from J, with 8 bases in between. Germline V gene data show CDR1 as MDHEN and CDR2 as SYDVKM. The CDR3 loop spans 13 amino acids. Here the CDR3 reads CASSSGGNEKLFF. The DNA of the CDR3 is TGTGCCAGCAGTTCCGGGGGAAATGAAAAACTGTTTTTT.

There are a few counts of this clonotype. V usage is TRBV4-1 and J usage is TRBJ1-6; TRBD1 might be the D (5 bases). The CDR3 totals 14 residues. Trimming removed 5 bases from V and 7 bases from J, with 12 bases in between. Germline CDR1 and CDR2: MGHRA and YSYEKL. The CDR3 DNA follows: TGCGCCAGCAGCACTCAGGGTCACAATTCACCCCTCCACTTT. Protein: CASSTQGHNSPLHF.

As for this clonotype: Since a much larger clone is just one base distant, this may be a read error. This chain connects TRBV12-3 or TRBV12-4 to TRBJ2-3; 8 bases map to TRBD2. This CDR3 spans 14 amino acids. The CDR3 sequence: CASIFGGGTGTQYF. CDR3 DNA sequence: TGTGCCAGCATCTTCGGGGGGGGCACAGGTACGCAGTATTTT.

The J gene is TRBJ2-3, the V gene TRBV7-9; D is unclear. Trimming removed 4 bases at V and 5 bases at J, with 13 bases between. There are 14 residues in the CDR3. CDR1 and CDR2 from the germline V gene are SEHNR and FQNEAQ (reference sequence). The CDR3 DNA sequence: TGTGCCAGCAGCTCCCCGAAAGGGATAGATACGCAGTATTTT. It yields the protein CASSSPKGIDTQYF.

This rearrangement joins TRBV7-2 to TRBJ2-1; the match to TRBD2 covers 7 bases. The CDR3 is made up of 15 amino acids. In germline, CDR1 is SGHTA, CDR2 FQGNSA. V shed 5 bases and J 1 base; nucleotides not matched to a gene: 5. The CDR3 DNA follows: TGTGCCAGCAGCCTAATCGGGAGGTCCTACAATGAGCAGTTCTTC. It translates to CASSLIGRSYNEQFF. Based on the CDR3 plus reference TRBV7-2 and TRBJ2-1, the full variable domain is GAGVSQSPSNKVTEKGKDVELRCDPISGHTALYWYRQSLGQGLEFLIYFQGNSAPDKSGLPSDRFSAERTGGSVSTLTIQRTQQEDSAVYLCASSLIGRSYNEQFFGPGTRLTVL.

A note on this clonotype: A read error is possible here, since a much larger clone lies one base away. V and J are TRBV2 and TRBJ1-5, with D perhaps TRBD1 (6 bases). The CDR3 has 14 residues. V was trimmed by 5 bases and J by 6 bases, leaving 14 bases between them. Per germline, CDR1 SNHLY and CDR2 FYNNEI. The CDR3 protein is CASSTQGFSQPQHF. The CDR3, as DNA: TGTGCCAGCAGTACGCAGGGGTTCAGTCAGCCCCAGCATTTT.